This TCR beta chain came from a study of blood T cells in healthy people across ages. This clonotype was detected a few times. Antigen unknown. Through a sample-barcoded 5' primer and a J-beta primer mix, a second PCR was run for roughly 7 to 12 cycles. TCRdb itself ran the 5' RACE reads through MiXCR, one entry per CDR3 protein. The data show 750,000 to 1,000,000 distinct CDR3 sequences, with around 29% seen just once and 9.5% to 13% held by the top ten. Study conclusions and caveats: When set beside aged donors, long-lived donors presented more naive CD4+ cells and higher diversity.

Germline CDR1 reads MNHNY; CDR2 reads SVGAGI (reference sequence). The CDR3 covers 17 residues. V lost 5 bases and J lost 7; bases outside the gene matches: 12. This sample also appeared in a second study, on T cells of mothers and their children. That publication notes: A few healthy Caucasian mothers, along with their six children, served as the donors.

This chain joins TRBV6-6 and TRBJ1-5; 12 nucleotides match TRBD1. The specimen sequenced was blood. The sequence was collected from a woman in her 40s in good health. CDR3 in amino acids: CASSQTGTGGSRQPQHF. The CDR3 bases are TGTGCCAGCAGTCAAACCGGGACAGGGGGCTCCCGACAGCCCCAGCATTTT.